Given below is one T cell receptor (beta chain) in context. Being one base from a much bigger clone, this may be a read error. These data are taken from a study of T-cell reconstitution after alpha-beta-depleted transplantation in children. Germline values: CDR1 DFQATT, CDR2 SNEGSKA (reference sequence). The CDR3 extends over 15 amino acids. The V segment lost 1 base and the J segment 6 bases; nucleotides outside the gene matches: 6. Unique molecular identifiers tagged the TCRbeta library. TCRdb ran MiXCR on the PCR reads and lists one entry per CDR3 protein. This repertoire shows some 640,000 distinct CDR3 sequences, over 15% found once; its top ten account for under 1.2%.

Sample: PBMCs from the stem cell graft donor, taken from the stem cell graft. The receptor was isolated from a human donor who donated a stem cell graft to a child with acute myeloid leukemia. The chain has TRBV20-1 and TRBJ2-2; 9 nucleotides align to TRBD1. In nucleotides, the CDR3 is TGCAGTGCTAGAGTGACAGGGGGTGTTCCCGGGGAGCTGTTTTTT. This codes for CSARVTGGVPGELFF.